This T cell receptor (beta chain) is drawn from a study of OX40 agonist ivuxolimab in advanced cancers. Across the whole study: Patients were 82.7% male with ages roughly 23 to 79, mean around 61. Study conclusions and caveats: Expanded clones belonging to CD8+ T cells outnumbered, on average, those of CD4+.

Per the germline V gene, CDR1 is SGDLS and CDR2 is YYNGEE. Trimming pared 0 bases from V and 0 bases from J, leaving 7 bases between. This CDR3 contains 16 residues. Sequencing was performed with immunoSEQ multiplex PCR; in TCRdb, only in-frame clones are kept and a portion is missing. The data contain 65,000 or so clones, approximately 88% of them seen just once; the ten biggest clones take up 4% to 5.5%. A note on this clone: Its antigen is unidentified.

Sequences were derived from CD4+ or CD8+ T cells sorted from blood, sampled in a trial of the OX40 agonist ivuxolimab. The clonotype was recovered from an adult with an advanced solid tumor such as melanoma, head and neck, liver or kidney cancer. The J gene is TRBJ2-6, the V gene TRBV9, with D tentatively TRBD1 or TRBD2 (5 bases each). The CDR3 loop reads CASSVAGGSGANVLTF. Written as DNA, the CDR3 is TGTGCCAGCAGCGTAGCTGGGGGCTCTGGGGCCAACGTCCTGACTTTC.